These T cell receptor beta chains were read from a single sample in a study of blood T cell repertoires in COVID-19. The method was immunoSEQ multiplex PCR; TCRdb's version includes in-frame clones alone and lacks a portion of them. The data show some 700,000 clones, 75% to 90% seen once. Sequencing was carried out using peripheral blood. The receptors were sampled from a woman aged 18-29 years with acute or convalescent COVID-19. Each CDR3 is given with its conserved first and last residue. A D gene is named only where the DNA matches it firmly. Not every row has a clone size; where given, it reads once, few, many or a size class.

clone_size j_call v_call d_call cdr3_nt cdr3_aa
once TRBJ1-2 TRBV7-8 - TGTGCCAGCAGCTTAGGCGCGGGGGGCTATGGCTACACCTTC CASSLGAGGYGYTF
few TRBJ1-6 TRBV11-2 - TGTGCCAGCAGCTTAGGCCCGACAGAGTATAATTCACCCCTCCACTTT CASSLGPTEYNSPLHF
- TRBJ1-4 TRBV3-1/TRBV3-2 - TGTGCCAGCAGCCAGGGGCTGAGAGAAAAACTGTTTTTT CASSQGLREKLFF
- TRBJ1-1 TRBV27 TRBD1 TGTGCCAGCAGTTACGCAGGGGGCCGGACTGAAGCTTTCTTT CASSYAGGRTEAFF
- TRBJ1-2 TRBV30 TRBD1 TGTGCCTGGAGTCGACAGGGTACCTATGGCTACACCTTC CAWSRQGTYGYTF
- TRBJ1-6 TRBV5-1 TRBD1 TGCGCCAGCAGCAGGGGACAGCCCAATTCACCCCTCCACTTT CASSRGQPNSPLHF
- TRBJ1-1 TRBV7-9 TRBD1 TGTGCCAGCAGCTCGGGACAGACTTTCGCGGATACCGGTGGAGCTTTCTTT CASSSGQTFADTGGAFF
- TRBJ2-7 TRBV10-2 - TGCGCCAGCAAGGAGGCTATCCCAACCTACGAGCAGTACTTC CASKEAIPTYEQYF
few TRBJ1-1 TRBV19 - TGTGCCAGTAGTACGGGGGGAAACACTGAAGCTTTCTTT CASSTGGNTEAFF
- TRBJ2-1 TRBV18 - TGTGCCAGCTCACCAAACAGGGACTCCTACAATGAGCAGTTCTTC CASSPNRDSYNEQFF
- TRBJ1-6 TRBV11-2 TRBD1 TGTGCCAGCAGCCCCAATTCCCTCGGGAGGGGGCTAGAGTCACCCCTCCACTTT CASSPNSLGRGLESPLHF
- TRBJ1-3 TRBV30 - TGTGCCTGGAGAAACGCTTTCGGTGGAAACACCATATATTTT CAWRNAFGGNTIYF
- TRBJ2-4 TRBV19 TRBD1 TGTGCCAGTAGTCTCCCGGGACAGGGGGATTTTCAGTACTTC CASSLPGQGDFQYF
- TRBJ1-1 TRBV19 TRBD1 TGTGCCAGTAGTACCCACAGGGGCTACAGCACTGAAGCTTTCTTT CASSTHRGYSTEAFF
- TRBJ2-5 TRBV30 - TGTGCCTGGAGCCTCCGGGGAGAGACCCAGTACTTC CAWSLRGETQYF
- TRBJ1-1 TRBV5-6 - TGTGCCAGCAGCGTCAAATACGGACTTTCGAACACTGAAGCTTTCTTT CASSVKYGLSNTEAFF
- TRBJ2-7 TRBV29-1 TRBD1 TGCAGCGTTGAAGAGGTGGGGACAGATTCCTACGAGCAGTACTTC CSVEEVGTDSYEQYF
once TRBJ1-2 TRBV6-1 - TGTGCCAGCAGTGAATATGGGGGGAGACCTTATGGCTACACCTTC CASSEYGGRPYGYTF
- TRBJ2-3 TRBV5-1 TRBD2 TGCGCCAGCAGCTTGGAACTAGCGGGGACGTTTGGTAGCACAGATACGCAGTATTTT CASSLELAGTFGSTDTQYF
- TRBJ2-7 TRBV6-5 TRBD2 TGTGCCAGCAGTTACTTGGGGGAGGGGGAGCAGTACTTC CASSYLGEGEQYF
- TRBJ1-1 TRBV7-2 - TGTGCCAGCAGCTTAGCGTCTAAGTTAGGGGAGGCCCGAACCATGAACACTGAAGCTTTCTTT CASSLASKLGEARTMNTEAFF
- TRBJ1-5 TRBV12-3/TRBV12-4 - TGTGCCAGTGCACCTATTAGCAATCAGCCCCAGCATTTT CASAPISNQPQHF
once TRBJ2-4 TRBV5-1 - TGCGCCAGCAGCTTGGAGGTCATAGGTGGAGGTTTGGACATTCAGTACTTC CASSLEVIGGGLDIQYF
- TRBJ1-1 TRBV19 - TGTGCCAGTAGTACCGGGACACCCAACTCGTACACTGAAGCTTTCTTT CASSTGTPNSYTEAFF
- TRBJ2-3 TRBV19 - TGTGCCAGTAGGACCCCGGGCGGGGGCCCCACAGATACGCAGTATTTT CASRTPGGGPTDTQYF
- TRBJ2-7 TRBV2 - TGTGCCAGCAGTGAGAGCCAGGGTCGTGGCTACGAGCAGTACTTC CASSESQGRGYEQYF
once TRBJ1-4 TRBV7-2 - TGTGCCAGCAGCTTAAAGTTCGGGAGTCCAATGGAAAAACTGTTTTTT CASSLKFGSPMEKLFF
- TRBJ1-4 TRBV12-3/TRBV12-4 - TGTGCCAGCAGTTTATCGAGGAAACTGTTTTTT CASSLSRKLFF
- TRBJ1-6 TRBV30 TRBD1 TGTGCCTGGAAACAGGGGAGAACCCTCCACTTT CAWKQGRTLHF
once TRBJ1-5 TRBV19 - TGTGCCAGTAGTGGACAGAACCTCAATCAGCCCCAGCATTTT CASSGQNLNQPQHF
few TRBJ2-7 TRBV27 TRBD1 TGTGCCAGCAGTATCGCCGGACAGGGCGGCGAGCAGTACTTC CASSIAGQGGEQYF
- TRBJ1-1 TRBV12-3/TRBV12-4 TRBD1 TGTGCCAGCAGTTTAGTACAGGGGGTTGAAGCTTTCTTT CASSLVQGVEAFF
- TRBJ2-3 TRBV7-6 - TGTGCCAGCAGCTTTGAAACTAGCACAGATACGCAGTATTTT CASSFETSTDTQYF
once TRBJ1-5 TRBV7-3 - TGTGCCAGCAGCTTAAATTGGTATCGAGGAGACAATCAGCCCCAGCATTTT CASSLNWYRGDNQPQHF
- TRBJ1-6 TRBV11-2 TRBD1 TGTGCCAGCAGCTCCTACAGGGGATCAGGATCACCCCTCCACTTT CASSSYRGSGSPLHF
- TRBJ1-5 TRBV6-6 TRBD1 TGTGCCAGCAGTCAAGGACAGGTTTGGGATCAGCCCCAGCATTTT CASSQGQVWDQPQHF
- TRBJ1-2 TRBV6-5 - TGTGCCAGCAGGGGTCCGAGGCTGGGTGGCTACACCTTC CASRGPRLGGYTF
- TRBJ1-1 TRBV6-1 - TGTGCCAGCAGTGAATATACGGTATCCACTGAAGCTTTCTTT CASSEYTVSTEAFF
- TRBJ2-3 TRBV18 TRBD2 TGTGCCAGCTCACCACCTCCTGCTAGCGGGGGCACAGATACGCAGTATTTT CASSPPPASGGTDTQYF
- TRBJ1-2 TRBV7-8 TRBD1 TGTGCCAGCAGCTTAGCGGCAGGGGGCTTCTATGGCTACACCTTC CASSLAAGGFYGYTF
- TRBJ2-3 TRBV2 TRBD2 TGTGCCAGCAGTGGATTAGCGGGGGGGTTTGTAGATACGCAGTATTTT CASSGLAGGFVDTQYF
once TRBJ1-2 TRBV6-5 TRBD1 TGTGCCAGCACGCCAGGGGGGAATGGCTACACCTTC CASTPGGNGYTF
- TRBJ1-2 TRBV6-4 TRBD1 TGTGCCAGCAGCCCCGGGACAGGGGGCGGCTATGGCTACACCTTC CASSPGTGGGYGYTF
- TRBJ2-3 TRBV6-5 TRBD2 TGTGCCAGCAGGGGACTAGCGAGCACAGATACGCAGTATTTT CASRGLASTDTQYF
- TRBJ2-7 TRBV7-3 TRBD2 TGTGCCAGCAGCTTGCTAGCGGGACGCGAGCAGTACTTC CASSLLAGREQYF
- TRBJ1-5 TRBV30 - TGTGCCTGGACCCAGGGAGGGAATCAGCCCCAGCATTTT CAWTQGGNQPQHF
- TRBJ1-5 TRBV5-6 TRBD1 TGTGCCAGCAGCGGGGGGACAGGGATGAATCAGCCCCAGCATTTT CASSGGTGMNQPQHF
- TRBJ2-7 TRBV27 TRBD2 TGTGCCAGCAGACGTACTGGGGAGGGCAGGGAGCAGTACTTC CASRRTGEGREQYF
- TRBJ1-6 TRBV4-3 - TGCGCCAGCAGCCAAGAAACATTCCACCATAATTCACCCCTCCACTTT CASSQETFHHNSPLHF
- TRBJ1-2 TRBV29-1 - TGCAGCGTTGATGCGTGGGCTGGCTACACCTTC CSVDAWAGYTF
- TRBJ2-1 TRBV6-4 - TGTGCCAGCAGTGACACGGACGAGGGTGAGCAGTTCTTC CASSDTDEGEQFF
- TRBJ2-1 TRBV4-2 TRBD2 TGTGCCAGCAGCCAAGGGGCGGGGGAGTATGATGAGCAGTTCTTC CASSQGAGEYDEQFF
- TRBJ2-1 TRBV27 TRBD1 TGTGCCAGCAGTTTCGCGACAGGGGCCTACAATGAGCAGTTCTTC CASSFATGAYNEQFF
- TRBJ2-2 TRBV6-2/TRBV6-3 - TGTGCCAGCAGTTCCCCGGGACTGACCCCCGGGGCCGGGGAGCTGTTTTTT CASSSPGLTPGAGELFF
- TRBJ1-2 TRBV25-1 - TGTGCCAGCATCTCCTTCCCCCTTAACTATGGCTACACCTTC CASISFPLNYGYTF
once TRBJ2-7 TRBV19 - TGTGCCAGTAGTTCCAGCGCTAGCTCCTACGAGCAGTACTTC CASSSSASSYEQYF
- TRBJ2-3 TRBV5-4 - TGTGCCAGCAGCTTAAGGGCCTGGACTAGCACAGATACGCAGTATTTT CASSLRAWTSTDTQYF
- TRBJ1-2 TRBV30 TRBD1 TGTGCCTGGAGTGTAGAGGGGACAGGCGGCTACACCTTC CAWSVEGTGGYTF
- TRBJ1-2 TRBV29-1 TRBD1 TGCAGCGTTGCATTTTTGGACAGGACATCTGTGAACTATGGCTACACCTTC CSVAFLDRTSVNYGYTF